One and the same sample provided the 10 T cell receptor beta chains below, sequenced in a study of T cells expressing NK-cell markers. TCRdb re-called the 5' RACE reads, yielding one record per CDR3 amino acid sequence without DNA. The specimen's table records about 260,000 distinct CDR3 sequences. Sample: blood T cells: a sorted CD56 or NKG2C T cell subset, CD4+ or CD8+ T cells, or bulk PBMC T cells (not recorded which). These receptors came from a woman between 18 and 70 years old in good health.

The chain links TRBV11-3 to TRBJ2-1. This CDR3 region has 14 residues. CDR1 and CDR2 (germline): SGHNT, YENEEA. CDR3: CASSLSRLQNEQFF.

This chain links TRBV20-1 with TRBJ2-1; TCRdb reports TRBD2, a call that lacks DNA to check it against. Per germline, CDR1 DFQATT and CDR2 SNEGSKA (reference sequence). This CDR3 has 15 residues. The CDR3 protein is CSAPGLAGKGGEQFF.

V is TRBV20-1 and J is TRBJ2-7. The length of the CDR3 is 13 residues. The germline V gene encodes CDR1 DFQATT and CDR2 SNEGSKA (reference sequence). CDR3 region: CSARDVGLYEQYF.

The chain uses TRBV13 and TRBJ2-3; TCRdb selects TRBD1, and the lack of DNA leaves this call unchecked. Germline V lookup: CDR1 PRHDT, CDR2 FYEKMQ (reference sequence). There are 15 residues in the CDR3. The CDR3 protein is CASSLGGGRGDTQYF.

V usage is TRBV12-3 or TRBV12-4 and J usage is TRBJ2-5; the TRBD1 assignment by TCRdb is unverifiable without DNA. This CDR3 comprises 13 residues. CDR3 region: CASTPGQQETQYF.

The chain's CDR3 is CASSSRTEATNEKLFF. This rearrangement joins TRBV5-5 to TRBJ1-4; TCRdb outputs TRBD1, but without DNA this stays unchecked. The CDR3 loop spans 16 amino acids. Germline loops: CDR1 SGHKS, CDR2 YYEKEE (reference sequence).

The CDR3 loop is CSAKTPGQQYSNQPQHF. This sequence joins TRBV20-1 and TRBJ1-5; TCRdb selects TRBD1, and the lack of DNA leaves this call unchecked. Germline V gene data show CDR1 as DFQATT and CDR2 as SNEGSKA (reference sequence). This CDR3 has 17 residues.

The chain recombines TRBV4-3 with TRBJ2-5. CDR1 is LGHNA, CDR2 YSLEER, per germline. The CDR3 runs 15 residues. This CDR3 reads CASSQDQRGQETQYF.

This chain joins TRBV4-1 and TRBJ1-6; there is no DNA to check the TCRdb D call of TRBD1. The CDR3 runs 15 residues. CDR1 is MGHRA, CDR2 YSYEKL, per germline. The CDR3 region is CASRTPGTGHSPLHF.

The chain has TRBV5-1 and TRBJ2-5; TCRdb's D call of TRBD1 is untestable without DNA. The CDR3 length is 16 residues. Germline CDR1 and CDR2: SGHRS and YFSETQ. CDR3 sequence reads: CASSLWVGGLQETQYF.